What follows describes a single TCR beta chain. What it recognizes is unknown. This sample is part of a study of identical twins. Study-wide points: The more abundant beta clonotypes in cord blood had fewer insertions, and memory repertoires did not show this.

Germline CDR1 is SGHAT and CDR2 is FQDESV (reference sequence). This CDR3 region has 21 residues. The ends lost 5 bases at V and 6 bases at J; junction bases unmatched: 25. TCRdb used MiXCR to reprocess the 5' RACE reads, holding one entry per CDR3 protein. Found here are 1.5 million to 2 million distinct CDR3 sequences, 25% to 35% of them singletons; the top ten hold around 0.3%. Healthy Caucasians alone served as donors. The chain uses TRBV11-1 and TRBJ2-3; 11 bases map to TRBD2. The source is a newborn girl in good health. Material: cord blood. This chain's CDR3 is CASSTPNRGASGRSDSDTQYF. Written as DNA, the CDR3 is TGTGCCAGCAGCACCCCCAACAGGGGCGCTAGCGGGAGGTCAGATTCGGATACGCAGTATTTT.